This T cell receptor (beta chain) was sequenced during a study of identical twins. Many counts were recorded for this clonotype. The V end lost 3 bases, the J end lost 2 bases, and 9 bases lay between the germline ends. Germline-derived CDR1 and CDR2 are LNHNV and YYDKDF (reference sequence). This CDR3 has 14 residues. TCRdb re-called the 5' RACE reads with MiXCR, one entry per CDR3 protein. The table has a few hundred thousand distinct CDR3 sequences, approximately 8.6% seen once. The sample was also reused in another study, on yellow fever vaccine responses in identical twins.

The origin of this receptor is a young woman in good health. The chain carries TRBV15 and TRBJ2-3, with D maybe TRBD1 (5 bases). The source material was CD8+ T cells sorted from blood. The CDR3 coding sequence is TGTGCCACCAGCAGCCTCAGGGACACAGATACGCAGTATTTT. It specifies CATSSLRDTDTQYF.